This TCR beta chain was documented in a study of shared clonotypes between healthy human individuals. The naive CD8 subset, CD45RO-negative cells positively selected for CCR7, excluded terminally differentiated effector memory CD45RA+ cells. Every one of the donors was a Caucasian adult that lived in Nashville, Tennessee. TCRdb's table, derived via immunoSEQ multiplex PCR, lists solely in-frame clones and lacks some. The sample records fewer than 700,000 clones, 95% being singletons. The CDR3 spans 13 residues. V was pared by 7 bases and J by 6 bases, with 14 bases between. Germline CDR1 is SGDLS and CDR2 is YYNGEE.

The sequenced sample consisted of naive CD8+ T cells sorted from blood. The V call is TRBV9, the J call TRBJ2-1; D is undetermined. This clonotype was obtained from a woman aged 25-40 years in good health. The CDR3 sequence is CASSSPIANEQFF. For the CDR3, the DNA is TGTGCCAGCTCCAGTCCCATCGCCAATGAGCAGTTCTTC.